A single sample is the source of the 32 T cell receptor beta chains below, sequenced in a study of Ad26.COV2.S vaccination and SARS-CoV-2 variants. Treatment noted: 15 to 20 received Ad26.COV2.S at low or high dose, single or two shots; about 5 received placebo; per-sample allocation not given. Each sample was drawn 63 days after the first injection (of vaccine or placebo). The protocol was immunoSEQ multiplex PCR, while the TCRdb copy is restricted to in-frame clones and leaves out a portion. Of about 430,000 clones in the sample, about nine tenths are singletons; the top ten hold roughly an eighth. The material sequenced was peripheral blood, taken in a trial of Ad26.COV2.S vaccine versus placebo. The receptors here all came from a person aged 18-60 years who received the Ad26.COV2.S COVID-19 vaccine or a placebo.

V gene TRBV5-6 combines with J gene TRBJ2-7; 10 nucleotides line up with TRBD2. The length of the CDR3 is 17 residues. Germline values: CDR1 SGHDT, CDR2 YYEEEE. J was trimmed by 0 bases and V by 4 bases; bases with no gene match: 10. The CDR3 DNA follows: TGTGCCAGCAGCCCGATCCGGACTAGCGGATACTCCTACGAGCAGTACTTC. This codes for CASSPIRTSGYSYEQYF.

This chain links TRBV2 with TRBJ2-1, with 9 bases lining up with TRBD2. CDR1 and CDR2 (germline): SNHLY, FYNNEI. There are 14 residues in the CDR3. V shed 3 bases, J shed 8 bases, and the junction held 5 bases outside the gene matches. The DNA of the CDR3 is TGTGCCAGCAGTGACCCGGGACTAGCCTATGAGCAGTTCTTC. Its translation is CASSDPGLAYEQFF.

This sequence joins TRBV4-1 and TRBJ1-1; the match to TRBD1 covers 8 bases. The CDR3 has 15 residues. The trim removed 4 bases at V and 3 bases at J, leaving 7 bases unmatched. The germline gives CDR1 MGHRA, CDR2 YSYEKL. CDR3: CASSPWTGRDTEAFF. The DNA of the CDR3 is TGCGCCAGCAGCCCCTGGACAGGGAGGGACACTGAAGCTTTCTTT.

The V and J genes are TRBV25-1 and TRBJ2-1; the D gene is possibly TRBD1 (5 bases). The CDR3 consists of 14 residues. CDR1 is MGHDK and CDR2 is SYGVNS in the germline V gene. The V and J ends lost 2 bases and 7 bases respectively, with 12 bases between them. CDR3 in amino acids: CASSEPGFGNEQFF. CDR3 DNA sequence: TGTGCCAGCAGTGAACCAGGGTTTGGGAATGAGCAGTTCTTC.

This sequence joins TRBV29-1 and TRBJ1-2; 10 positions agree with TRBD1. The germline V gene encodes CDR1 SQVTM and CDR2 ANQGSEA. V shed 3 bases and J 2 bases; nucleotides not matched to a gene: 3. CDR3 size: 14 residues. CDR3 nucleotide sequence: TGCAGCGTTGACGCGGACAGGGGGAACTATGGCTACACCTTC. It codes for CSVDADRGNYGYTF.

This clone was detected only once. This chain connects TRBV7-2 to TRBJ2-1; 8 bases map to TRBD2. With 1 base clipped from V and 8 bases from J, the junction kept 13 bases outside the gene matches. From germline, CDR1 is SGHTA and CDR2 FQGNSA. The CDR3 has 17 amino acids. CDR3 region: CASSLVRTVLTSDEQFF. The CDR3 region has the DNA TGTGCCAGCAGCTTAGTTAGGACAGTGTTGACTAGCGATGAGCAGTTCTTC.

The CDR3 reads CASSESSRTSGSLFF. CDR3 bases: TGCGCCAGCAGTGAGTCGAGTAGGACTAGCGGGAGTCTGTTCTTC. This sequence joins TRBV10-1 and TRBJ2-1, with 13 bases lining up with TRBD2. V trimming: 0 bases; J trimming: 15 bases; junction bases outside the gene matches: 8. CDR1 is WNHNN, CDR2 SYGVQD, per germline (reference sequence). The CDR3 contains 15 residues.

This chain joins TRBV6-5 and TRBJ1-2, with D possibly being TRBD1 (5 bases). The germline CDR1 and CDR2 sequences are MNHEY and SVGAGI. The CDR3 has 14 residues. The V and J ends lost 6 bases and 1 base respectively, with 12 bases between them. The CDR3 reads CASSLRQHNYGYTF. As DNA, the CDR3 is TGTGCCAGCAGCCTAAGACAGCATAACTATGGCTACACCTTC.

The chain carries TRBV10-1 and TRBJ2-3; D unclear. The V end was cut by 6 bases, the J end by 4 bases, with 8 bases between. The length of the CDR3 is 12 residues. The germline CDR1 and CDR2 sequences are WNHNN and SYGVQD (reference sequence). For the CDR3, the DNA is TGCGCCAGCAGAGTTATTTCAGATACGCAGTATTTT. Translating gives CASRVISDTQYF.

V is TRBV12-3 or TRBV12-4 and J is TRBJ2-1; D call uncertain. The CDR3 sequence is 13 residues long. Between the trimmed V and J ends, which lost 7 bases and 6 bases, there was a span of 13 bases. The chain's CDR3 is CASNLGLINEQFF. CDR3 nucleotide sequence: TGTGCCAGCAATCTCGGGCTTATCAATGAGCAGTTCTTC.

This clone was counted a single time. This sequence joins TRBV12-3 or TRBV12-4 and TRBJ2-3; 8 bases line up with TRBD1. V was clipped by 7 bases and J by 3 bases; unmatched bases: 0. There are 12 residues in the CDR3. The CDR3 sequence is CASNRGTDTQYF. The CDR3 nucleotides are TGTGCCAGCAACAGGGGGACAGATACGCAGTATTTT.

The rearrangement links TRBV18 to TRBJ2-1, with D perhaps TRBD1 or TRBD2 (5 bases each). The germline V gene encodes CDR1 KGHSH and CDR2 LQKENI. Between the trimmed V and J ends, which lost 3 bases and 8 bases, there was a span of 17 bases. The CDR3 has 15 amino acids. The CDR3 spells CASSPPGGRADEQFF. Here the CDR3 DNA reads TGTGCCAGCTCACCGCCTGGGGGTAGGGCGGATGAGCAGTTCTTC.

This clone was recorded only once. This chain joins TRBV7-9 and TRBJ2-1, with D maybe TRBD1 (6 bases). V shed 1 base and J shed 0 bases, with 7 bases lying between them. CDR1 SEHNR and CDR2 FQNEAQ come from the germline V gene (reference sequence). CDR3 length: 15 residues. The CDR3 sequence: CASSLEGGSYNEQFF. In DNA form, the CDR3 reads TGTGCCAGCAGCTTAGAAGGGGGCTCCTACAATGAGCAGTTCTTC.

J is TRBJ2-1 and V is TRBV28; the D is unclear. This CDR3 has 13 residues. Germline values: CDR1 MDHEN, CDR2 SYDVKM. The V end lost 1 base, the J end lost 3 bases, and 4 bases lay between the germline ends. DNA for the CDR3: TGTGCCAGCAGTTTATCAGGCTACAATGAGCAGTTCTTC. Translated, it gives CASSLSGYNEQFF.

This clone was picked up a small number of times. The chain is built from TRBV6-5 and TRBJ2-1; 10 bases align to TRBD2. V gave up 6 bases and J gave up 2 bases; unmatched junction bases: 4. This CDR3 is 15 amino acids long. CDR1 is MNHEY and CDR2 is SVGAGI in the germline V gene. CDR3 sequence reads: CASSVLAGAYNEQFF. For the CDR3, the DNA is TGTGCCAGCAGCGTCCTAGCGGGAGCCTACAATGAGCAGTTCTTC.

The chain has TRBV11-2 and TRBJ1-2, with a possible D match to TRBD1 (5 bases). The V gene lost 5 bases and the J gene lost 4 bases, with 14 bases spanning the gap. Per germline, CDR1 SGHAT and CDR2 FQNNGV. This CDR3 is 14 amino acids long. CDR3 protein: CASSEGGALYGYTF. The CDR3 DNA reads TGTGCCAGCAGCGAGGGCGGGGCCCTCTATGGCTACACCTTC. Based on the CDR3 plus reference TRBV11-2 and TRBJ1-2, the full variable domain is EAGVAQSPRYKIIEKRQSVAFWCNPISGHATLYWYQQILGQGPKLLIQFQNNGVVDDSQLPKDRFSAERLKGVDSTLKIQPAKLEDSAVYLCASSEGGALYGYTFGSGTRLTVV.

V is TRBV6-6 and J is TRBJ2-6; the match to TRBD2 covers 13 bases. The J segment lost 2 bases and the V segment lost 6 bases, leaving 13 bases of the junction unmatched. This CDR3 region has 20 residues. Per germline, CDR1 MNHNY and CDR2 SVGAGI (reference sequence). The CDR3 bases are TGTGCCAGCAGCCCACCCTCAGGACTAGCGGGAGTTACTGGGGCCAACGTCCTGACTTTC. This translates into CASSPPSGLAGVTGANVLTF.

This chain uses TRBV4-3 with TRBJ1-1; D ambiguous. The CDR3 spans 14 residues. V lost 2 bases to trimming and J lost 1 base, with 8 bases between them. In germline, CDR1 is LGHNA, CDR2 YSLEER. The CDR3 bases are TGCGCCAGCAGCCAAACAGACACGAACACTGAAGCTTTCTTT. This gives the protein CASSQTDTNTEAFF.

The chain has TRBV2 and TRBJ2-1; TRBD2 agrees at 11 bases. The CDR3 is made up of 16 amino acids. From germline, CDR1 is SNHLY and CDR2 FYNNEI. Trimming at V came to 6 bases and at J to 9 bases, leaving 13 bases not matched to a gene. CDR3 protein: CASRKELAGESGEQFF. Written as DNA, the CDR3 is TGTGCCAGCAGAAAGGAACTAGCGGGAGAGTCAGGTGAGCAGTTCTTC. The full variable domain, its missing parts supplied by reference TRBV2 and TRBJ2-1, is EPEVTQTPSHQVTQMGQEVILRCVPISNHLYFYWYRQILGQKVEFLVSFYNNEISEKSEIFDDQFSVERPDGSNFTLKIRSTKLEDSAMYFCASRKELAGESGEQFFGPGTRLTVL.

V is TRBV4-2 and J is TRBJ1-1; possible D gene TRBD1, 5 bases. The CDR3 is made up of 16 amino acids. Trimming removed 3 bases at V and 3 bases at J, with 17 bases between. Germline loops: CDR1 LGHNA, CDR2 YNFKEQ. CDR3 region: CASSHIGEGRDTEAFF. The CDR3, as DNA: TGTGCCAGCAGCCACATAGGGGAGGGGAGGGACACTGAAGCTTTCTTT.

The chain joins TRBV20-1 to TRBJ1-2; no firm D call. V lost 3 bases and J 1 base, leaving 12 bases between the germline ends. The germline V gene has CDR1 DFQATT and CDR2 SNEGSKA (reference sequence). The CDR3 is 14 residues long. The CDR3 sequence: CSASPGTNNYGYTF. CDR3 DNA sequence: TGCAGTGCTAGTCCGGGAACTAATAACTATGGCTACACCTTC.

The V and J genes are TRBV27 and TRBJ2-2; D gene ambiguous. Germline assignment: CDR1 MNHEY and CDR2 SMNVEV (reference sequence). The CDR3 totals 15 residues. Trimming left V 11 bases short and J 6 bases short, with 22 bases between. CDR3 loop: CASQHTQEDPGELFF. The CDR3 DNA sequence: TGTGCCTCTCAACATACGCAGGAAGATCCCGGGGAGCTGTTTTTT.

This clone was detected a few times. The genes are TRBV3-1 (or the pseudogene TRBV3-2) and TRBJ2-7; D is tentatively TRBD1 or TRBD2 (6 bases each). Germline assignment: CDR1 LGHDT and CDR2 YNNKEL (reference sequence). The CDR3 extends over 16 amino acids. V shed 4 bases and J shed 1 base, with 17 bases lying between them. The CDR3 sequence: CASSPTLTGGSYEQYF. The DNA of the CDR3 is TGTGCCAGCAGCCCTACCCTGACAGGAGGGTCCTACGAGCAGTACTTC.

The chain carries TRBV4-3 and TRBJ1-5, with D uncertain. CDR3 length equals 13 residues. The germline V gene has CDR1 LGHNA and CDR2 YSLEER. Trimming took 6 bases from V and 0 from J, leaving 6 bases between them. The CDR3 is CASSIGSNQPQHF. CDR3 nucleotide sequence: TGCGCCAGCAGTATCGGTAGCAATCAGCCCCAGCATTTT.

The V and J genes are TRBV7-9 and TRBJ2-3, with 10 nucleotides matching TRBD2. The germline CDR1 and CDR2 sequences are SEHNR and FQNEAQ (reference sequence). Trimming took 1 base from V and 2 from J; bases not matched to a gene: 9. This CDR3 comprises 18 residues. The CDR3 protein is CASSLVGGLATYTDTQYF. The CDR3 coding sequence is TGTGCCAGCAGCTTAGTGGGGGGACTAGCGACCTACACAGATACGCAGTATTTT.

The chain couples TRBV14 to TRBJ2-2; TRBD2 matches 14 bases. Germline V gene data show CDR1 as SGHDN and CDR2 as FVKESK. V shed 3 bases, J shed 6 bases, and the junction held 3 bases outside the gene matches. The CDR3 is 16 residues long. The CDR3 is CASSHVGLAGAGELFF. As DNA, the CDR3 is TGTGCCAGCAGCCATGTGGGACTAGCGGGAGCCGGGGAGCTGTTTTTT.

This clone was seen just once. The chain carries TRBV7-8 and TRBJ2-1, with D maybe TRBD2 (6 bases). Germline-derived CDR1 and CDR2 are SGHVS and FQNEAQ. With 5 bases removed from V and 10 bases from J, the gap between germline ends came to 15 bases. CDR3 length: 13 residues. The CDR3 DNA reads TGTGCCAGCAGCCCAAGACTAGTCGCCGAGCAGTTCTTC. Its translation is CASSPRLVAEQFF.

The chain carries TRBV5-6 and TRBJ2-7; D is perhaps TRBD1 or TRBD2 (5 bases each). Germline V lookup: CDR1 SGHDT, CDR2 YYEEEE. The CDR3 runs to 16 residues. V was shortened by 4 bases and J by 2 bases, with 19 bases between the two germline ends. The CDR3 is CASSGGLIVDTYEQYF. The CDR3 DNA reads as TGTGCCAGCAGCGGCGGACTGATCGTGGACACCTACGAGCAGTACTTC.

J is TRBJ2-2 and V is TRBV9; a possible D gene is TRBD1 (6 bases). The germline CDR1 and CDR2 sequences are SGDLS and YYNGEE. The CDR3 loop spans 12 amino acids. V lost 2 bases to trimming and J lost 9 bases, with 8 bases between them. The CDR3 is CASSVRGRELFF. Here the CDR3 DNA reads TGTGCCAGCAGCGTCAGGGGCCGGGAGCTGTTTTTT.

J is TRBJ1-2 and V is TRBV10-3; TRBD1 matches 9 bases. CDR1 and CDR2 (germline): ENHRY, SYGVKD. The J segment lost 2 bases and the V segment lost 7 bases, leaving 2 bases of the junction unmatched. The CDR3 sequence is 13 residues long. CDR3 residues: CAITGQGNYGYTF. DNA for the CDR3: TGTGCCATCACAGGACAGGGGAACTATGGCTACACCTTC.

The chain has TRBV6-1 and TRBJ1-3, with a possible D match to TRBD1 (5 bases). Trimming cost V 2 bases and J 16 bases, with 15 bases left between them. The CDR3 is 12 residues long. CDR1 and CDR2 (germline): MNHNS, SASEGT. The CDR3 DNA reads TGTGCCAGCAGTGAATCCTCCAGGGAAGGGTATTTT. Protein product: CASSESSREGYF.

J is TRBJ2-3 and V is TRBV9; the D gene is possibly TRBD2 (6 bases). V lost 2 bases to trimming and J lost 1 base, with 8 bases between them. Germline CDR1 and CDR2: SGDLS and YYNGEE. The CDR3 consists of 14 residues. The CDR3 nucleotides are TGTGCCAGCAGCGTGTCTAGCGGCACAGATACGCAGTATTTT. Protein product: CASSVSSGTDTQYF.